This T cell receptor beta chain was observed in a study of CD8+ T cells in alopecia areata. Treatment given: oral pan-JAK inhibitor, 5-10 mg twice daily. From alopecia areata patients, lesional scalp punch biopsies and peripheral blood were collected. Whole-study results and caveats: Sequences from scalp samples also cover resident alphabeta T cells of normal skin. Because of a solitary nonresponder, the connection of baseline CD8+ expansion to response stays uncertain.

The sample holds a few counts of this clone. Its target is not known. There are 12 residues in the CDR3. The germline V and J ends were trimmed by 7 bases and 8 bases, with 12 bases remaining between them. Germline V gene lookup returns CDR1 SEHNR and CDR2 FQNEAQ (reference sequence). Extracted from the samples, RNA was reverse transcribed into cDNA to serve as the sequencing template. Libraries were prepared by immunoSEQ multiplex PCR; TCRdb keeps only in-frame clonotypes and omits some of them. In the table there are about 180,000 clones, approximately 55% of which are singletons. The material sequenced was CD8+ T cells sorted from blood, taken at week 24, from a patient treated with tofacitinib. The source of this sequence is a human donor with alopecia areata. The chain couples TRBV7-9 to TRBJ2-1; no definite D call. In nucleotides, the CDR3 is TGTGCCAGCAATTCCCCCGTCTATGAGCAGTTCTTC. This codes for CASNSPVYEQFF.